A selection of T cell receptor beta chains follows, all from one sample in a study of chemoradiotherapy in HPV16-positive cancers. Here immunoSEQ multiplex PCR was the method, and the copy in TCRdb shows in-frame clones only, minus some. Of more than 13,000 clones in the sample, around 88% were seen once. The sample consisted of blood, taken from a patient who underwent chemoradiotherapy. All receptors come from a human donor with HPV-associated anogenital cancer. Each CDR3 is given with its conserved first and last residue. A D gene is named only where the DNA matches it firmly. The size entry is marked missing in some rows and otherwise reads once, few, many or a size class.

V	D	J	length	size	CDR3	DNA
TRBV5-5	-	TRBJ2-5	14	-	CASSLNTGKETQYF	TGTGCCAGCAGCTTGAACACTGGAAAAGAGACCCAGTACTTC
TRBV5-4	TRBD2	TRBJ2-2	15	-	CASSPAGGRTGELFF	TGTGCCAGCAGCCCAGCGGGGGGGCGGACCGGGGAGCTGTTTTTT
TRBV5-8	-	TRBJ2-2	14	-	CASSPGVRTGELFF	TGTGCCAGCAGCCCAGGGGTCAGGACCGGGGAGCTGTTTTTT
TRBV7-9	TRBD2	TRBJ2-5	15	-	CASSSLAGGPETQYF	TGTGCCAGCAGCTCGTTAGCGGGAGGGCCGGAGACCCAGTACTTC
TRBV28	-	TRBJ2-1	15	-	CASSPLASVYNEQFF	TGTGCCAGCAGTCCGTTAGCGTCAGTCTACAATGAGCAGTTCTTC
TRBV18	-	TRBJ2-2	13	-	CASSPQGAGELFF	TGTGCCAGCTCACCACAGGGGGCCGGGGAGCTGTTTTTT
TRBV7-2	-	TRBJ1-2	11	-	CASRLGGGYTF	TGTGCCAGCAGGTTAGGAGGCGGCTACACCTTC
TRBV19	-	TRBJ1-2	13	-	CASSIPFEGGYTF	TGTGCCAGTAGTATCCCATTCGAGGGAGGCTACACCTTC
TRBV28	-	TRBJ1-2	15	-	CASTQEGLINYGYTF	TGTGCCAGCACCCAAGAGGGGCTAATCAACTATGGCTACACCTTC
TRBV6-5	TRBD1	TRBJ2-7	12	few	CASSRTGGTRNF	TGTGCCAGCAGTAGGACAGGGGGCACTAGGAACTTC
TRBV5-4	TRBD1	TRBJ1-6	15	-	CASSRETGDNSPLHF	TGTGCCAGCAGTAGGGAGACAGGGGATAATTCACCCCTCCACTTT
TRBV19	-	TRBJ2-1	14	-	CASLNAGADNEQFF	TGTGCCAGTTTGAATGCGGGGGCGGACAATGAGCAGTTCTTC
TRBV27	-	TRBJ2-1	15	-	CASSPLAQSYNEQFF	TGTGCCAGCAGTCCCTTAGCGCAGTCCTACAATGAGCAGTTCTTC
TRBV20-1	-	TRBJ2-1	11	few	CSARRENEQFF	TGCAGTGCTAGACGAGAAAATGAGCAGTTCTTC
TRBV10-3	TRBD1	TRBJ2-1	14	-	CAIRTGTGWTEQFF	TGTGCCATCAGGACCGGGACAGGGTGGACTGAGCAGTTCTTC
TRBV7-6	-	TRBJ1-3	15	-	CASSSRASSGNTIYF	TGTGCCAGCAGCTCTCGGGCTTCCTCTGGAAACACCATATATTTT